These 26 T cell receptor beta chains share one sample of origin, sequenced in a study of blood T cell repertoires in COVID-19. Repertoires were generated with immunoSEQ multiplex PCR, while TCRdb's copy carries only in-frame clones and drops some. The table records a few hundred thousand clones, 86% of them present only once. Specimen: peripheral blood. These receptors were collected from a man younger than 35 with active or convalescent COVID-19.

The chain combines TRBV29-1 with TRBJ1-2; D remains ambiguous. CDR1 is SQVTM, CDR2 ANQGSEA, per germline. CDR3 length: 11 residues. Deletions cut 6 bases from V and 3 bases from J, with 8 bases between. DNA of the CDR3: TGCAGCGTCCGACTGGACTATGGCTACACCTTC. This encodes CSVRLDYGYTF.

The chain is built from TRBV19 and TRBJ1-2; weak D call: TRBD1 (5 bases). CDR3 size: 15 residues. CDR1 is LNHDA and CDR2 is SQIVND in the germline V gene (reference sequence). V lost 7 bases to trimming and J lost 8 bases, with 23 bases between them. Here the CDR3 reads CASTKRGTGLSGYTF. The CDR3, as DNA: TGTGCCAGTACCAAGCGCGGGACGGGCTTATCGGGCTACACCTTC.

CDR3 in DNA: TGTGCCAGCGCTCCCTTCGCGGGGAGCAATCAGCCCCAGCATTTT. Translated: CASAPFAGSNQPQHF. The chain carries TRBV6-5 and TRBJ1-5; D remains ambiguous. Trimming removed 8 bases at V and 1 base at J, with 15 bases between. The CDR3 runs 15 residues. The germline gives CDR1 MNHEY, CDR2 SVGAGI.

This chain's CDR3 is CASSPGQAPDTQYF. The CDR3 nucleotides are TGTGCCAGCAGCCCTGGACAGGCCCCAGATACGCAGTATTTT. The chain joins TRBV7-3 to TRBJ2-3, with 7 nucleotides matching TRBD1. The CDR3 is 14 residues long. J lost 4 bases, V lost 5 bases, and 6 bases had no gene match. The germline V gene encodes CDR1 SGHTA and CDR2 FQGTGA.

This chain joins TRBV28 and TRBJ2-7; a weak D match, TRBD1 (5 bases). Trimming pared 6 bases from V and 3 bases from J, leaving 6 bases between. Germline V lookup: CDR1 MDHEN, CDR2 SYDVKM. The length of the CDR3 is 11 residues. The CDR3 reads CASRGHYEQYF. The CDR3 region has the DNA TGTGCCAGCAGAGGACACTACGAGCAGTACTTC.

This chain joins TRBV5-6 and TRBJ1-1; 8 nucleotides agree with TRBD1. Per the germline V gene, CDR1 is SGHDT and CDR2 is YYEEEE. CDR3 size: 18 residues. Trimming at V came to 1 base and at J to 3 bases, leaving 14 bases not matched to a gene. The CDR3: CASSLYGFQGARDTEAFF. CDR3 in DNA: TGTGCCAGCAGCTTGTATGGTTTTCAGGGGGCGCGGGACACTGAAGCTTTCTTT.

V gene TRBV21-1 combines with J gene TRBJ2-7; TRBD2 was called by the table and not checked on the DNA. TRBV21-1 is noted as a pseudogene. CDR3 size: 15 residues. The CDR3 reads CASSKGTSAAYEQYF. The CDR3 bases are TGTGCCAGCAGCAAGGGGACTAGCGCGGCCTACGAGCAGTACTTC.

The chain recombines TRBV27 with TRBJ1-6; TRBD1 is a possible D gene (6 bases). Germline V CDR1 and CDR2: MNHEY, SMNVEV (reference sequence). Trimming removed 2 bases from V and 2 bases from J, with 19 bases in between. The CDR3 has 19 amino acids. Here the CDR3 DNA reads TGTGCCAGCAGTTTAGAAACTCCGCTGGGGGCAACCTATAATTCACCCCTCCACTTT. Translated, it gives CASSLETPLGATYNSPLHF.

The chain joins TRBV7-3 to TRBJ2-7, with TRBD2 as a possible D gene (5 bases). The CDR3 extends over 13 amino acids. Germline loops: CDR1 SGHTA, CDR2 FQGTGA. V gave up 1 base and J gave up 3 bases, with 7 bases separating them. The CDR3 protein is CASSLMRDYEQYF. CDR3 nucleotide sequence: TGTGCCAGCAGCTTAATGAGGGACTACGAGCAGTACTTC.

This sequence joins TRBV15 and TRBJ2-1, with D maybe TRBD2 (5 bases). The germline V gene encodes CDR1 LNHNV and CDR2 YYDKDF (reference sequence). This CDR3 has 17 amino acids. V was trimmed by 0 bases and J by 2 bases, leaving 14 bases between them. The chain's CDR3 is CATSRDKRHGAYNEQFF. DNA of the CDR3: TGTGCCACCAGCAGAGATAAGCGGCATGGGGCCTACAATGAGCAGTTCTTC.

Only a few counts were recorded for this clone. This chain joins TRBV27 and TRBJ2-7; D is possibly TRBD1 (5 bases). Germline-derived CDR1 and CDR2 are MNHEY and SMNVEV (reference sequence). V was trimmed by 2 bases and J by 2 bases, leaving 13 bases between them. The CDR3 consists of 15 residues. The CDR3 is CASSLSTGDPYEQYF. The DNA for the CDR3 is TGTGCCAGCAGTTTAAGTACAGGCGACCCCTACGAGCAGTACTTC.

This clone was detected once. This chain links TRBV5-8 with TRBJ2-3; perhaps TRBD2 as D (6 bases). The V gene's germline CDR1 is SGHTS and CDR2 YDEGEE. V was clipped by 0 bases and J by 5 bases, with 13 bases between them. This CDR3 spans 15 amino acids. The CDR3 loop is CASSLAGGWVDTQYF. CDR3 sequence (DNA): TGTGCCAGCAGCTTGGCCGGGGGATGGGTAGATACGCAGTATTTT.

This sequence joins TRBV5-1 and TRBJ2-6, with D unresolved. Per germline, CDR1 SGHRS and CDR2 YFSETQ. The CDR3 covers 16 residues. Deletions cut 0 bases from V and 2 bases from J, with 9 bases between. The CDR3 reads CASSLGIEPGANVLTF. The CDR3 DNA reads as TGCGCCAGCAGCTTGGGTATCGAGCCTGGGGCCAACGTCCTGACTTTC.

The rearrangement links TRBV7-9 to TRBJ2-3; D is possibly TRBD2 (5 bases). Germline CDR1 reads SEHNR; CDR2 reads FQNEAQ (reference sequence). V lost 5 bases to trimming and J lost 4 bases, with 22 bases between them. CDR3 length equals 17 residues. CDR3 sequence reads: CASSAPGTLAKADTQYF. CDR3 in DNA: TGTGCCAGCAGCGCCCCGGGAACCTTGGCAAAGGCAGATACGCAGTATTTT.

This clone appeared once. The chain is built from TRBV6-5 and TRBJ2-7; TRBD2 might be the D (5 bases). The CDR3 contains 14 residues. Germline V gene lookup returns CDR1 MNHEY and CDR2 SVGAGI. Deletions cut 7 bases from V and 1 base from J, with 14 bases between. CDR3 loop: CASTPRPGSYEQYF. CDR3 in DNA: TGTGCCAGCACCCCGCGGCCGGGGTCCTACGAGCAGTACTTC.

This chain uses TRBV14 with TRBJ2-3; 10 nucleotides line up with TRBD2. In germline, CDR1 is SGHDN, CDR2 FVKESK. This CDR3 spans 16 amino acids. The J segment lost 5 bases and the V segment lost 3 bases, leaving 8 bases of the junction unmatched. Here the CDR3 reads CASSHSLAGVGDTQYF. For the CDR3, the DNA is TGTGCCAGCAGCCATTCCCTAGCGGGAGTAGGAGATACGCAGTATTTT. The full variable domain, completed using reference TRBV14 and TRBJ2-3, is EAGVTQFPSHSVIEKGQTVTLRCDPISGHDNLYWYRRVMGKEIKFLLHFVKESKQDESGMPNNRFLAERTGGTYSTLKVQPAELEDSGVYFCASSHSLAGVGDTQYFGPGTRLTVL.

V gene TRBV2 combines with J gene TRBJ1-1; D is possibly TRBD1 (5 bases). The germline V gene has CDR1 SNHLY and CDR2 FYNNEI. CDR3 size: 14 residues. V dropped 3 bases and J dropped 3 bases, with 11 bases sitting between them. Written as DNA, the CDR3 is TGTGCCAGCAGTGAGGAGGGGTTCGACACTGAAGCTTTCTTT. It yields the protein CASSEEGFDTEAFF.

The CDR3 nucleotides are TGTGCCAGCAGCCTGAGGGCAACCTCCTACAATGAGCAGTTCTTC. Translated: CASSLRATSYNEQFF. V is TRBV14 and J is TRBJ2-1; tentatively, D is TRBD2 (5 bases). Trimming cost V 4 bases and J 0 bases, with 10 bases left between them. Germline loops: CDR1 SGHDN, CDR2 FVKESK. The CDR3 extends over 15 amino acids.

The chain is built from TRBV6-5 and TRBJ2-2; 7 nucleotides line up with TRBD1. V lost 0 bases and J lost 8; bases outside the gene matches: 6. The CDR3 spans 15 residues. The germline CDR1 and CDR2 sequences are MNHEY and SVGAGI. The CDR3 loop is CASSYSRQGEGELFF. CDR3 bases: TGTGCCAGCAGTTACTCGAGACAGGGCGAAGGGGAGCTGTTTTTT.

This rearrangement joins TRBV2 to TRBJ1-1; weak D call: TRBD1 (5 bases). Germline CDR1 reads SNHLY; CDR2 reads FYNNEI. This CDR3 is 15 amino acids long. Trimming removed 5 bases from V and 11 bases from J, with 24 bases in between. The CDR3 protein is CASSTLKTRGGSAFF. The CDR3 DNA reads TGTGCCAGCAGTACCCTAAAAACAAGGGGAGGCAGTGCTTTCTTT.

The rearrangement uses TRBV4-1 and TRBJ2-7, with 7 bases lining up with TRBD1. From germline, CDR1 is MGHRA and CDR2 YSYEKL. The V and J ends lost 4 bases and 3 bases, in that order; junction bases with no gene match: 9. CDR3 size: 15 residues. CDR3 sequence: CASSPRDSPSYEQYF. The DNA for the CDR3 is TGCGCCAGCAGCCCAAGGGACAGTCCAAGCTACGAGCAGTACTTC.

The CDR3 protein is CASQRNTGQGYAYTF. The CDR3 region has the DNA TGTGCCAGTCAACGTAATACGGGACAGGGGTATGCGTACACCTTC. V gene TRBV19 combines with J gene TRBJ1-2; TRBD1 matches at 10 bases. The CDR3 runs 15 residues. Unmatched junction bases numbered 17, after V lost 8 bases and J lost 11 bases. Germline CDR1 and CDR2: LNHDA and SQIVND (reference sequence).

This clone showed up just once. In DNA, the CDR3 is TGTGCCAGCAGCAGGTGGGACACGGAGGCTAGCACAGATACGCAGTATTTT. Residues: CASSRWDTEASTDTQYF. V is TRBV21-1 and J is TRBJ2-3; no DNA check was done on the table's D call, TRBD1. TRBV21-1 is given as a pseudogene. CDR3 length: 17 amino acids.

The chain is built from TRBV30 and TRBJ1-6, with TRBD1 matching 9 bases. J lost 7 bases, V lost 8 bases, and 6 bases had no gene match. The CDR3 extends over 13 amino acids. Germline V gives CDR1 GTSNPN, CDR2 SVGIG (reference sequence). DNA for the CDR3: TGTGCCCGTTCACAGGGGGCAAATTCACCCCTCCACTTT. Translated: CARSQGANSPLHF.

The J gene is TRBJ1-5, the V gene TRBV11-3; D is uncertain. The V gene's germline CDR1 is SGHNT and CDR2 YENEEA. V dropped 1 base and J dropped 5 bases, with 12 bases sitting between them. This CDR3 contains 15 residues. CDR3 coding DNA: TGTGCCAGCAGCTTAGGGGGAGGTAGTGATCAGCCCCAGCATTTT. As protein: CASSLGGGSDQPQHF.

The rearrangement uses TRBV2 and TRBJ2-7, with TRBD1 matching 7 bases. CDR1 is SNHLY and CDR2 is FYNNEI in the germline V gene. The trim removed 8 bases at V and 2 bases at J, leaving 9 bases unmatched. This CDR3 has 14 residues. The CDR3 region is CASEIGTATYEQYF. The DNA of the CDR3 is TGTGCCAGCGAAATTGGGACAGCAACCTACGAGCAGTACTTC. Supplemented by reference TRBV2 and TRBJ2-7, the full variable domain reads EPEVTQTPSHQVTQMGQEVILRCVPISNHLYFYWYRQILGQKVEFLVSFYNNEISEKSEIFDDQFSVERPDGSNFTLKIRSTKLEDSAMYFCASEIGTATYEQYFGPGTRLTVT.